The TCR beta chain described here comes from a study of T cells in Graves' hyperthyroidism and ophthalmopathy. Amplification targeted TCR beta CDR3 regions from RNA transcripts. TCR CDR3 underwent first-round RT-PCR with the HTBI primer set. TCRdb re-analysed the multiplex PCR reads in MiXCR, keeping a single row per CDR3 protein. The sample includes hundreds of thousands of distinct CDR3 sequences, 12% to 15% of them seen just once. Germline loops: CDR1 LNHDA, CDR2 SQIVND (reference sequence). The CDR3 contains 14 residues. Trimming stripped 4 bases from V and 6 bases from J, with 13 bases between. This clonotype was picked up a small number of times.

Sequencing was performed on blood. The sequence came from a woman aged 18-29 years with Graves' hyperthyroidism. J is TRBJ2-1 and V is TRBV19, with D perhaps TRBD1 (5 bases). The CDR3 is CASSTWAGRNEQFF. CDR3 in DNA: TGTGCCAGTAGTACCTGGGCAGGGCGCAATGAGCAGTTCTTC.